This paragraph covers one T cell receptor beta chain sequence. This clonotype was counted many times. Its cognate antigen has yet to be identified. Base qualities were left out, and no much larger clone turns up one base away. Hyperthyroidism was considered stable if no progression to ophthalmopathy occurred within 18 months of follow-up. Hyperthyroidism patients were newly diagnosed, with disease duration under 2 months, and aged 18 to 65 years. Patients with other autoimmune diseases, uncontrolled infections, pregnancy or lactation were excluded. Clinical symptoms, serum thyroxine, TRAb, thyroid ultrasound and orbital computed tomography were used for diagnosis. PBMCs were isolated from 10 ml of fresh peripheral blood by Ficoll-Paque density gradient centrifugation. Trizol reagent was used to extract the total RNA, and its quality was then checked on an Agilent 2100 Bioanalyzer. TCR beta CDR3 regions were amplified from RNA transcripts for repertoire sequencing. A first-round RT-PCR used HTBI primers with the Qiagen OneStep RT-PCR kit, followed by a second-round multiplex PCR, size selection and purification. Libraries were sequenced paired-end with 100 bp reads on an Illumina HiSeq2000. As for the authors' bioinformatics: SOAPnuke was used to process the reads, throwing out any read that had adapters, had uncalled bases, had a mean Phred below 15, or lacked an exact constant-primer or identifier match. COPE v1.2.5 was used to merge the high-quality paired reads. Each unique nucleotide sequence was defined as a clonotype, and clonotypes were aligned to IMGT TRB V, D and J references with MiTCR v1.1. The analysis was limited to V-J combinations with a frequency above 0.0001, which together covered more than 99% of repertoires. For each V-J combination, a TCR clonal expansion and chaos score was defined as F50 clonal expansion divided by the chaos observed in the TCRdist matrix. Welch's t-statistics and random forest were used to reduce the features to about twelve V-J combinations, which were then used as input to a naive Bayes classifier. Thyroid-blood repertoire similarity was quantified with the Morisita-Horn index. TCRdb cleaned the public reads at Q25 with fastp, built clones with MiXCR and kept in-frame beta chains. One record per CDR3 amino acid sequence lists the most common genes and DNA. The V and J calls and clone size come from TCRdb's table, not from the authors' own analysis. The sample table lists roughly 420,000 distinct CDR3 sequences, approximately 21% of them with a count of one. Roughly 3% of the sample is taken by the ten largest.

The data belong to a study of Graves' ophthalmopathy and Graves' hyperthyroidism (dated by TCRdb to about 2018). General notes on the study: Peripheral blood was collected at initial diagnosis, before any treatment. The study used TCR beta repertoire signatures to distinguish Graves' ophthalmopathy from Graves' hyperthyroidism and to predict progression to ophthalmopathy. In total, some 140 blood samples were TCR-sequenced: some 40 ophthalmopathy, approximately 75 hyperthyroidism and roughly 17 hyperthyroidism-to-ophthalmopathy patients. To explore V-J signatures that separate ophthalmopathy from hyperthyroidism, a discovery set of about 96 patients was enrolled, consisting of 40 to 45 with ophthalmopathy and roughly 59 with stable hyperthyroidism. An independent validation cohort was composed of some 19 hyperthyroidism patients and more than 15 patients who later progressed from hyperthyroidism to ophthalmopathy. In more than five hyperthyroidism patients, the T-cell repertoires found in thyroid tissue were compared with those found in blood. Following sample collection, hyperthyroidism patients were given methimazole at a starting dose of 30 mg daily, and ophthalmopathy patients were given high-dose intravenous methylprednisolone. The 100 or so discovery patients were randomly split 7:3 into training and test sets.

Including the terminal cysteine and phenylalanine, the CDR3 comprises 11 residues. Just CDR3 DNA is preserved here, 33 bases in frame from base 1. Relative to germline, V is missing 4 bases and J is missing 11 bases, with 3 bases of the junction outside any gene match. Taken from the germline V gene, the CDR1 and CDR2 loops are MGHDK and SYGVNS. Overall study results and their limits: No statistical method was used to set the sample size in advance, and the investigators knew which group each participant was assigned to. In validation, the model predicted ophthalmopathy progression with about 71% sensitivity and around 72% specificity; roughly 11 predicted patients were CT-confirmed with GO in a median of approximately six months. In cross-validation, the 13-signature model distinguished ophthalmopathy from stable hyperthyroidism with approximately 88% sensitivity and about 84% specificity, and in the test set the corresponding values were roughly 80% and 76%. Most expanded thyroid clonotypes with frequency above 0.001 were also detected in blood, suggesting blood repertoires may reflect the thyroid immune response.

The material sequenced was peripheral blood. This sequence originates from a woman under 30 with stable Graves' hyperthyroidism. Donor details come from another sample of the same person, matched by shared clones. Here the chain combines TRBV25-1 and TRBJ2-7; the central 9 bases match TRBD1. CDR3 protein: CASSGDRDEYF. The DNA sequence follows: TGTGCCAGCAGTGGGGACAGGGATGAGTACTTC.